The following is a TCR beta chain sequence with its context. This record belongs to a study of cytotoxic CD8 clonotypes in ibrutinib-treated CLL. Looking at the study overall: Patients attained approximately 24 partial and 2 complete responses; at median around 5.5 years, about 14 remained remitted while around twelve progressed.

The repertoire was sequenced with immunoSEQ multiplex PCR; TCRdb's copy has only in-frame clones and lacks some. The repertoire holds some 27,000 clones, with approximately 57% as singletons. CDR1 is SGHTA, CDR2 FQGNSA, per germline. The CDR3 length is 14 residues. V was shortened by 3 bases and J by 8 bases, with 15 bases between the two germline ends. This chain links TRBV7-2 with TRBJ2-3, with D perhaps matching TRBD1 (5 bases). The sample was PBMCs, taken before ibrutinib treatment. The TCR comes from a human donor with chronic lymphocytic leukemia. In DNA, the CDR3 is TGTGCCAGCAGCTTCAGAACTGCCCAGGGTACGCAGTATTTT. The encoded protein is CASSFRTAQGTQYF.